The source of this TCR beta chain is a study of neurological immune-mediated disorders. V was clipped by 5 bases and J by 5 bases; unmatched bases: 4. The V gene's germline CDR1 is MNHNY and CDR2 SVGAGI (reference sequence). There are 15 residues in the CDR3. This clonotype was seen at least ten times. TCRdb independently ran MiXCR on the 5' RACE reads; one entry per CDR3 protein. The data hold over 55,000 distinct CDR3 sequences, with about 9.4% observed a single time. Time point indicated: longitudinal time-point 1 (baseline). The TCR originated in a man younger than 40 in good health. Sequencing was done on a sample of PBMCs. V gene TRBV6-6 combines with J gene TRBJ2-2; 11 bases fit TRBD2. The CDR3 region has the DNA TGTGCCAGCAGTCGACTAGCGGGAAGTACCGGGGAGCTGTTTTTT. The encoded protein is CASSRLAGSTGELFF.